This T cell receptor beta chain was observed in a study of T cells in tumors after PD-1 blockade. Overall study context: No patient had prior checkpoint blockade, systemic immunosuppression, or radiotherapy within 4 weeks.

Germline CDR1 is SEHNR and CDR2 is FQNEAQ (reference sequence). With 5 bases removed from V and 4 bases from J, the gap between germline ends came to 21 bases. The CDR3 contains 17 residues. TCRdb keeps only in-frame clones here, not all; method: immunoSEQ multiplex PCR. The sample lists 11,000 to 15,000 clones; around 62% were seen once. Source: tumor tissue, taken after anti-PD-1 treatment. V is TRBV7-9 and J is TRBJ2-1; D may be TRBD1 or TRBD2 (5 bases each). The sequence derives from a human donor with cutaneous squamous cell carcinoma. CDR3 nucleotide sequence: TGTGCCAGCAGCCCCAACATGTGGGGGATCACATACAATGAGCAGTTCTTC. Translating it yields CASSPNMWGITYNEQFF.